What follows are 24 T cell receptor beta chains derived from one specimen sequenced in a study of beta chain features in type 1 diabetes. The isolated RNA, all of it, was reverse transcribed, so expressed TCRB transcripts were what got sequenced. Some clones are missing from TCRdb's copy, which holds only in-frame ones; the method was immunoSEQ multiplex PCR. The sample has some 900,000 clones; about 17% are singletons. Sequencing used naive CD4+ T cells from blood. These receptors originate from a woman aged 18-29 years in good health.

This clone has a handful of counts. The CDR3 region has the DNA TGTGCCAGCAGCTTCCAAGGATACAATGAGCAGTTCTTC. Its translation is CASSFQGYNEQFF. The chain couples TRBV11-2 to TRBJ2-1; D unresolved. Trimming took 3 bases from V and 4 from J, leaving 7 bases between them. Germline CDR1 reads SGHAT; CDR2 reads FQNNGV. The CDR3 loop spans 13 amino acids.

The V gene is TRBV14, the J gene TRBJ2-1; D gene unclear. The CDR3 runs to 11 residues. In germline, CDR1 is SGHDN, CDR2 FVKESK. With 8 bases removed from V and 3 bases from J, the gap between germline ends came to 5 bases. This CDR3 is CASGLYNEQFF. The CDR3, as DNA: TGTGCCAGCGGGCTCTACAATGAGCAGTTCTTC.

Regarding this clone: Other DNA sequences in this sample translate to the same CDR3. V gene TRBV7-9 combines with J gene TRBJ2-5, with D perhaps matching TRBD2 (5 bases). Germline loops: CDR1 SEHNR, CDR2 FQNEAQ (reference sequence). This CDR3 comprises 12 residues. Trimming took 5 bases from V and 4 from J, leaving 8 bases between them. As DNA, the CDR3 is TGTGCCAGCAGCCCACGGGGAGAGACCCAGTACTTC. Its protein is CASSPRGETQYF.

This clone was seen only a few times. This chain uses TRBV6-1 with TRBJ2-5; D is uncertain. Germline V gene data show CDR1 as MNHNS and CDR2 as SASEGT. The CDR3 spans 12 residues. V was pared by 5 bases and J by 1 base, with 5 bases between. DNA for the CDR3: TGTGCCAGCAGTCCCGGCCAAGAGACCCAGTACTTC. Encoded protein: CASSPGQETQYF.

The V and J genes are TRBV4-2 and TRBJ2-3; D uncertain. The CDR3 loop spans 11 amino acids. The V gene lost 5 bases and the J gene lost 6 bases, with 6 bases spanning the gap. Per the germline V gene, CDR1 is LGHNA and CDR2 is YNFKEQ. The CDR3 spells CASSLRDTQYF. Here the CDR3 DNA reads TGTGCCAGCAGCTTGAGGGATACGCAGTATTTT.

The chain links TRBV27 to TRBJ2-3; weak D call: TRBD2 (6 bases). The germline CDR1 and CDR2 sequences are MNHEY and SMNVEV (reference sequence). This CDR3 is 13 amino acids long. The V and J ends lost 9 bases and 10 bases respectively, with 20 bases between them. The CDR3 loop reads CASRRETASAQYF. The CDR3 DNA is TGTGCCAGTAGGAGGGAAACTGCTAGCGCGCAGTATTTT.

This clone was seen a handful of times. The chain has TRBV6-4 and TRBJ1-1; the D is unclear. Trimming stripped 7 bases from V and 5 bases from J, with 14 bases between. The CDR3 is 13 amino acids. CDR1 and CDR2 (germline): MRHNA, SNTAGT. CDR3 DNA: TGTGCCAGCATAGGATTGATTTGGACTGAAGCTTTCTTT. Translated: CASIGLIWTEAFF.

This clone was observed a handful of times. J is TRBJ2-1 and V is TRBV7-9; 11 bases are a match to TRBD2. Trimming removed 8 bases from V and 9 bases from J; junction bases left unmatched: 12. Germline assignment: CDR1 SEHNR and CDR2 FQNEAQ (reference sequence). The CDR3 has 15 amino acids. CDR3 DNA: TGTGCCAGCGGACTACTAGCGGGAGTTGGTCTTGAGCAGTTCTTC. This gives the protein CASGLLAGVGLEQFF.

In this sample, this clone turned up a few times. The CDR3 reads CASSEGQDTEAFF. DNA of the CDR3: TGCGCCAGCAGCGAAGGACAGGACACTGAAGCTTTCTTT. The chain joins TRBV5-1 to TRBJ1-1; TRBD1 matches 7 bases. Trimming at V came to 4 bases and at J to 3 bases, leaving 3 bases not matched to a gene. The CDR3 sequence is 13 residues long. Looked up from germline, CDR1 is SGHRS and CDR2 is YFSETQ.

Turning to this clone: This specimen includes other DNA sequences encoding the same CDR3. The chain couples TRBV28 to TRBJ1-2; no definite D call. The germline gives CDR1 MDHEN, CDR2 SYDVKM. The CDR3 contains 13 residues. V was pared by 2 bases and J by 2 bases, with 6 bases between. The CDR3 DNA sequence: TGTGCCAGCAGTTTAGGACCGAACTATGGCTACACCTTC. As protein: CASSLGPNYGYTF.

This clone has more than one count but fewer than ten. The chain carries TRBV18 and TRBJ2-1, with 8 nucleotides matching TRBD1. The CDR3 has 15 amino acids. Germline-derived CDR1 and CDR2 are KGHSH and LQKENI. The trim removed 6 bases at V and 2 bases at J, leaving 6 bases unmatched. The CDR3 DNA reads TGTGCCAGCTCCCCCGGGACAGGTCCCTACAATGAGCAGTTCTTC. This gives the protein CASSPGTGPYNEQFF.

This clone was observed a handful of times. The chain employs TRBV19 and TRBJ1-5; maybe TRBD1 (6 bases). The CDR3 is made up of 15 amino acids. V lost 4 bases, J lost 7 bases, and 17 bases lay in between. The germline V gene has CDR1 LNHDA and CDR2 SQIVND (reference sequence). The DNA of the CDR3 is TGTGCCAGTAGTAAGTGGGGGGCGCAGGGACAGCCCCAGCATTTT. Protein product: CASSKWGAQGQPQHF.

The chain links TRBV7-9 to TRBJ2-3; D may be TRBD1 or TRBD2 (5 bases each). Germline CDR1 reads SEHNR; CDR2 reads FQNEAQ (reference sequence). Trimming took off 5 bases at V and 3 bases at J, with 12 bases between the two ends. The CDR3 sequence is 14 residues long. For the CDR3, the DNA is TGTGCCAGCAGCACGGACTGGGGGACAGATACGCAGTATTTT. It translates to CASSTDWGTDTQYF.

Regarding this clone: Other DNA variants within this sample encode the same CDR3. The rearrangement uses TRBV9 and TRBJ2-1; TRBD2 aligns across 12 bases. The germline V gene has CDR1 SGDLS and CDR2 YYNGEE. Trimming removed 3 bases from V and 3 bases from J; junction bases left unmatched: 1. The CDR3 sequence is 15 residues long. CDR3 residues: CASSATSGSYNEQFF. The CDR3 region has the DNA TGTGCCAGCAGCGCGACTAGCGGGAGCTACAATGAGCAGTTCTTC. The entire variable domain, with the rest obtained from reference TRBV9 and TRBJ2-1, is as follows: DSGVTQTPKHLITATGQRVTLRCSPRSGDLSVYWYQQSLDQGLQFLIQYYNGEERAKGNILERFSAQQFPDLHSELNLSSLELGDSALYFCASSATSGSYNEQFFGPGTRLTVL.

This clone was seen a few times. V gene TRBV23-1 combines with J gene TRBJ2-7; TRBD2 aligns across 11 bases. TRBV23-1 counts as an open reading frame of uncertain function. The V and J ends lost 7 bases and 1 base, in that order; junction bases with no gene match: 24. This CDR3 is built from 21 residues. CDR3 sequence: CASILSRLGTSGTKGSYEQYF. The DNA of the CDR3 is TGCGCCAGCATTCTTTCAAGATTGGGGACTAGCGGTACCAAGGGGTCCTACGAGCAGTACTTC.

This clone was counted only a few times. Different DNA sequences within this sample yield the same CDR3. The gene calls are TRBV5-8 and TRBJ2-3; D remains unclear. CDR3 size: 12 residues. V dropped 1 base and J dropped 2 bases, with 2 bases sitting between them. From germline, CDR1 is SGHTS and CDR2 YDEGEE. This chain's CDR3 is CASSLYTDTQYF. For the CDR3, the DNA is TGTGCCAGCAGCTTGTACACAGATACGCAGTATTTT.

The genes are TRBV25-1 and TRBJ1-3; D is undetermined. V lost 5 bases to trimming and J lost 1 base, with 9 bases between them. The CDR3 has 14 residues. Germline V gene sequence: CDR1 MGHDK, CDR2 SYGVNS. The chain's CDR3 is CASSMTSSGNTIYF. The CDR3 DNA sequence: TGTGCCAGCAGTATGACGTCTTCTGGAAACACCATATATTTT.

The chain couples TRBV4-3 to TRBJ2-3; D is ambiguous. CDR1 LGHNA and CDR2 YSLEER come from the germline V gene. V was shortened by 2 bases and J by 6 bases, with 6 bases between the two germline ends. The CDR3 runs 12 residues. CDR3 nucleotide sequence: TGCGCCAGCAGCCAACCCGGGGATACGCAGTATTTT. Translating gives CASSQPGDTQYF.

This clone was observed a handful of times. The chain employs TRBV10-3 and TRBJ2-1, with D possibly being TRBD2 (5 bases). This CDR3 is 16 amino acids long. Germline V gives CDR1 ENHRY, CDR2 SYGVKD. V dropped 4 bases and J dropped 0 bases, with 13 bases sitting between them. As DNA, the CDR3 is TGTGCCATCAGTGGGACTGGAAGCACCTCCTACAATGAGCAGTTCTTC. Its protein product is CAISGTGSTSYNEQFF.

This clone appeared a few times. CDR3 sequence (DNA): TGTGCCAGCAGTTTACCCCTAGCGGGAAGTACGCAGTATTTT. Translation: CASSLPLAGSTQYF. The rearrangement joins TRBV27 to TRBJ2-3; TRBD2 agrees at 9 bases. From germline, CDR1 is MNHEY and CDR2 SMNVEV (reference sequence). Unmatched junction bases numbered 5, after V lost 2 bases and J lost 8 bases. The CDR3 covers 14 residues.

This chain connects TRBV28 to TRBJ1-4; TRBD1 is a possible D gene (5 bases). The CDR3 is made up of 17 amino acids. Germline V lookup: CDR1 MDHEN, CDR2 SYDVKM. V was cut by 6 bases and J by 1 base, with 18 bases left in between. The CDR3 DNA follows: TGTGCCAGCAGCATTTCAGCAGGGAGAAAAACTAATGAAAAACTGTTTTTT. This encodes CASSISAGRKTNEKLFF. Full variable domain (remainder filled in from reference TRBV28 and TRBJ1-4): DVKVTQSSRYLVKRTGEKVFLECVQDMDHENMFWYRQDPGLGLRLIYFSYDVKMKEKGDIPEGYSVSREKKERFSLILESASTNQTSMYLCASSISAGRKTNEKLFFGSGTQLSVL.

This clone showed up just a few times. V is TRBV18 and J is TRBJ1-5; D ambiguous. The germline gives CDR1 KGHSH, CDR2 LQKENI. The CDR3 is made up of 14 amino acids. V was cut by 2 bases and J by 1 base, with 6 bases left in between. The CDR3 sequence is CASSPSGSNQPQHF. CDR3 in DNA: TGTGCCAGCTCACCATCTGGGAGCAATCAGCCCCAGCATTTT.

Comment on this clone: Distinct nucleotide sequences in the sample also encode this CDR3. The rearrangement joins TRBV18 to TRBJ2-1; perhaps TRBD1 as D (6 bases). Per germline, CDR1 KGHSH and CDR2 LQKENI. V was trimmed by 2 bases and J by 4 bases, leaving 9 bases between them. The CDR3 sequence is 14 residues long. The CDR3 sequence: CASSPGGGYNEQFF. The CDR3 DNA reads TGTGCCAGCTCACCAGGGGGCGGATACAATGAGCAGTTCTTC. Based on the CDR3 plus reference TRBV18 and TRBJ2-1, the full variable domain is NAGVMQNPRHLVRRRGQEARLRCSPMKGHSHVYWYRQLPEEGLKFMVYLQKENIIDESGMPKERFSAEFPKEGPSILRIQQVVRGDSAAYFCASSPGGGYNEQFFGPGTRLTVL.

This clone was detected a few times. V and J are TRBV7-3 and TRBJ2-1; 13 bases map to TRBD2. Germline V lookup: CDR1 SGHTA, CDR2 FQGTGA. There are 15 residues in the CDR3. The ends lost 0 bases at V and 8 bases at J; junction bases unmatched: 1. DNA of the CDR3: TGTGCCAGCAGCTTAACGGGACTAGCGGGATATGAGCAGTTCTTC. It encodes CASSLTGLAGYEQFF. The variable domain in full, completed from reference TRBV7-3 and TRBJ2-1, reads GAGVSQTPSNKVTEKGKYVELRCDPISGHTALYWYRQSLGQGPEFLIYFQGTGAADDSGLPNDRFFAVRPEGSVSTLKIQRTERGDSAVYLCASSLTGLAGYEQFFGPGTRLTVL.